The clone carrying this T cell receptor beta chain was found a few times. Its antigen is not identified. Sorting that relied on CD45RO/CCR7/CD25/CD127/CD95/CD27 yielded CD4+ naive, central memory, regulatory and stem cell-like memory cells. Every sorted population was more than 95% pure. The sample originates from a study of beta chain features in type 1 diabetes. Every isolated RNA sample was fully reverse transcribed, so sequencing captured expressed TCRB transcripts. Sequenced by immunoSEQ multiplex PCR; TCRdb stores in-frame clones only, minus some. The top ten hold just under 0.04% of the sample, which has 500,000 to 850,000 clones, around 15% seen once. J was trimmed by 3 bases and V by 3 bases; bases with no gene match: 11. The CDR3 is 16 residues long. Germline-derived CDR1 and CDR2 are SGHNT and YYREEE (reference sequence). Findings of the study overall: Among patients with Type 1 diabetes, TCRB CDR3s were moderately but significantly shorter in every one of the four CD4+ subsets. Compared to healthy donors, patients appeared to have naive, central memory and Treg TCRB repertoires that were more alike. When VDJ junctions were examined, type 1 diabetes patients showed fewer insertions and more deletions.

Specimen: naive CD4+ T cells from blood. V gene TRBV5-4 combines with J gene TRBJ2-5, with 7 bases that match TRBD1. This clonotype was obtained from a man aged 18 to 30 with type 1 diabetes. The CDR3 spells CASSSTDREGKETQYF. The CDR3, as DNA: TGTGCCAGCAGCTCGACCGACAGGGAAGGGAAAGAGACCCAGTACTTC.